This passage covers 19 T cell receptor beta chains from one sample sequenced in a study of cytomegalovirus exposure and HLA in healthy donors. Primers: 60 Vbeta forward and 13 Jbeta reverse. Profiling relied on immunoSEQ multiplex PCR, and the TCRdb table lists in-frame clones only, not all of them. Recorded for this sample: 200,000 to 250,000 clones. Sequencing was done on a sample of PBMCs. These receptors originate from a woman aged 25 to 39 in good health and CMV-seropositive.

The CDR3 loop reads CATSRAPTSGRATQYF. The CDR3 DNA is TGTGCCACCAGCAGAGCCCCCACTAGCGGGAGGGCTACGCAGTATTTT. The rearrangement joins TRBV15 to TRBJ2-3; 13 positions agree with TRBD2. The CDR3 has 16 amino acids. Germline V CDR1 and CDR2: LNHNV, YYDKDF (reference sequence). With V trimmed by 1 base and J by 8 bases, 6 bases remained unmatched.

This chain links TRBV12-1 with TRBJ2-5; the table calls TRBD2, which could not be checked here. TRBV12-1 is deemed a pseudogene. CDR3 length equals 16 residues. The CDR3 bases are TGTGCCAGCAGCTTTGAGGAGCGGGGGGACCAAGAGACCCAGTACTTC. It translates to CASSFEERGDQETQYF.

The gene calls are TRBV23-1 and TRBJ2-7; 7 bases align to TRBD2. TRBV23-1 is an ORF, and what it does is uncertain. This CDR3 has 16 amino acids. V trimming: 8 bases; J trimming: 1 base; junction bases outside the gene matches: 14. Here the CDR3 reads CASVREGGPPSYEQYF. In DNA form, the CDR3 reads TGCGCCAGCGTCCGCGAGGGAGGGCCCCCATCCTACGAGCAGTACTTC.

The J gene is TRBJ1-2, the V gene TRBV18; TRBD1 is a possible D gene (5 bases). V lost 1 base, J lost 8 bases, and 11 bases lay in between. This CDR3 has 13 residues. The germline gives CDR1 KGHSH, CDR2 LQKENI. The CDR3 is CASSPRGGRGYTF. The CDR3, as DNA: TGTGCCAGCTCACCACGGGGGGGACGCGGCTACACCTTC.

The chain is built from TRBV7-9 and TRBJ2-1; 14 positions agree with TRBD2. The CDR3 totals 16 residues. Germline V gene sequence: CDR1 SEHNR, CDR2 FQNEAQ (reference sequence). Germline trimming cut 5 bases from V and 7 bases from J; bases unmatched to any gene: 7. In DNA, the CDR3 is TGTGCCAGCAGCGCTGGGACTAGCGGGAGAGGTAATGAGCAGTTCTTC. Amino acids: CASSAGTSGRGNEQFF.

DNA of the CDR3: TGTGCCATCAGTGCACATGGGGGCAGCTCCTACGAGCAGTACTTC. The encoded protein is CAISAHGGSSYEQYF. The chain couples TRBV10-3 to TRBJ2-5; possibly TRBD1 for D (6 bases). The DNA end lines up better with TRBJ2-7; the J call may be wrong. In germline, CDR1 is ENHRY, CDR2 SYGVKD. The CDR3 runs 15 residues.

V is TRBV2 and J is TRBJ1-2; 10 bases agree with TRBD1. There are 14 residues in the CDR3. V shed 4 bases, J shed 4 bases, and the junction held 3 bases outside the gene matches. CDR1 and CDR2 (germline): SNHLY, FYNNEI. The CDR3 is CASSGQGASYGYTF. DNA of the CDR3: TGTGCCAGCAGTGGACAGGGGGCTTCCTATGGCTACACCTTC.

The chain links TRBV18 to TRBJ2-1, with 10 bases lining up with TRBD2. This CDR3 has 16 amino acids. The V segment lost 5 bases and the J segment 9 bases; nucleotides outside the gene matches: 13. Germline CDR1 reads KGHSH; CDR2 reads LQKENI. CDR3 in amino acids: CASSAFHETSGPEQFF. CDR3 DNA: TGTGCCAGCTCAGCCTTCCATGAGACTAGCGGGCCTGAGCAGTTCTTC.

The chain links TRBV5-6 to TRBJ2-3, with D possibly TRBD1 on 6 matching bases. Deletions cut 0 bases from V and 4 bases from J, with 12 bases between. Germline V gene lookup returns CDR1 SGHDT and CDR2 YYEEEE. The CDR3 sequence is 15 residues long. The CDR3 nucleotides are TGTGCCAGCAGCTTGGTTTTGGCAGGGGCAGATACGCAGTATTTT. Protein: CASSLVLAGADTQYF.

CDR3 DNA: TGTGCCAGCAGCTTGGGGCAGGGATTGGATACGCAGTATTTT. This codes for CASSLGQGLDTQYF. The V call is TRBV5-4, the J call TRBJ2-3, with D possibly TRBD1 on 5 matching bases. The length of the CDR3 is 14 residues. Looked up from germline, CDR1 is SGHNT and CDR2 is YYREEE (reference sequence). The V end was cut by 0 bases, the J end by 6 bases, with 11 bases between. Together with reference TRBV5-4 and TRBJ2-3, the CDR3 gives the full variable domain: ETGVTQSPTHLIKTRGQQVTLRCSSQSGHNTVSWYQQALGQGPQFIFQYYREEENGRGNFPPRFSGLQFPNYSSELNVNALELDDSALYLCASSLGQGLDTQYFGPGTRLTVL.

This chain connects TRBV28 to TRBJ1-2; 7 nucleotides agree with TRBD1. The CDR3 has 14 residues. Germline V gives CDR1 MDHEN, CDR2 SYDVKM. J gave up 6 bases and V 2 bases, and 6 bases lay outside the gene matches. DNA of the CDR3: TGTGCCAGCAGTTTAGAGGGGGCTTCTAATGGCTACACCTTC. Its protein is CASSLEGASNGYTF.

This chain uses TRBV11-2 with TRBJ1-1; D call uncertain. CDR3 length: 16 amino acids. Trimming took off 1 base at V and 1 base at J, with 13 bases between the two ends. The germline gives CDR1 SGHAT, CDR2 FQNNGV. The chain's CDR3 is CASSLVLFRENTEAFF. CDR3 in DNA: TGTGCCAGCAGCTTAGTCCTCTTTCGGGAGAACACTGAAGCTTTCTTT.

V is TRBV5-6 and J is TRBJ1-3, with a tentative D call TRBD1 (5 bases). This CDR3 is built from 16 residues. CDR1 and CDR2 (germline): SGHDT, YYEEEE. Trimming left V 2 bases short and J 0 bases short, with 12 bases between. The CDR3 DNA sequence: TGTGCCAGCAGCTTAAGGGGCAGCCACTCTGGAAACACCATATATTTT. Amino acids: CASSLRGSHSGNTIYF.

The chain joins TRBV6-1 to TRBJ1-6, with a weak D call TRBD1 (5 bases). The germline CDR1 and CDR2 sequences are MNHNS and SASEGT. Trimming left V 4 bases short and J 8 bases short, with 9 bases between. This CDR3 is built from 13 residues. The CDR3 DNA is TGTGCCAGCAGTGCTCGGGGGGATTCACCCCTCCACTTT. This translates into CASSARGDSPLHF.

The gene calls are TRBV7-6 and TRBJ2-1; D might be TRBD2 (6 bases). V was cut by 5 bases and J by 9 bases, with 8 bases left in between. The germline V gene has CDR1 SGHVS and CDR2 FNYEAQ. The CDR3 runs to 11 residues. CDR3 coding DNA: TGTGCCAGCAGCCCTAGCGTTGAGCAGTTCTTC. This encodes CASSPSVEQFF.

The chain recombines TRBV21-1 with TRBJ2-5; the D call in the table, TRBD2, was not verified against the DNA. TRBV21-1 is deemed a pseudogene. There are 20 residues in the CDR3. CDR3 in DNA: TGTGCCAGCAGCAAACTGAGGTGCCCGACTAGCGGGAGTACCCAAGAGACCCAGTACTTC. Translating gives CASSKLRCPTSGSTQETQYF.

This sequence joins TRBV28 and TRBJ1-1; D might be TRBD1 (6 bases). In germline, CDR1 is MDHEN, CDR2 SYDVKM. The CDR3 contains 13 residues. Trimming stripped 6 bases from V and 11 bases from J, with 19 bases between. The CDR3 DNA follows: TGTGCCAGCAGACCACAGGGTCAAAAAAGGGCTTTCTTT. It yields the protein CASRPQGQKRAFF. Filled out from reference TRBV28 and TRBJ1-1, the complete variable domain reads DVKVTQSSRYLVKRTGEKVFLECVQDMDHENMFWYRQDPGLGLRLIYFSYDVKMKEKGDIPEGYSVSREKKERFSLILESASTNQTSMYLCASRPQGQKRAFFGQGTRLTVV.

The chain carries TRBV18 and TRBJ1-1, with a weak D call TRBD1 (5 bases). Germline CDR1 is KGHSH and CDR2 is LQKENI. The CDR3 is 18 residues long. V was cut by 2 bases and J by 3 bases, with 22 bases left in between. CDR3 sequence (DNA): TGTGCCAGCTCACCAAATAGGCAGGGTTCTATTCTGGACACTGAAGCTTTCTTT. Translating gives CASSPNRQGSILDTEAFF.

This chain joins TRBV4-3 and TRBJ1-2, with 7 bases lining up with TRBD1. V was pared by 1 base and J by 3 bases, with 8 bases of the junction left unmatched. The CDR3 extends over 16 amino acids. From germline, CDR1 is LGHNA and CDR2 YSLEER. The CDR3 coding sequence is TGCGCCAGCAGCCAAGTCACAGGGGAACTAGACTATGGCTACACCTTC. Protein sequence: CASSQVTGELDYGYTF.